The 30 T cell receptor beta chains reported below all come from one sample, sequenced in a study of T cells after yellow fever vaccination (dated by TCRdb to between 2017 and 2020). Library prep was done by 5' RACE. Sequencing instrument: Illumina HiSeq 2500. The raw public reads went through TCRdb reprocessing: fastp at Q25, MiXCR clone calling, in-frame beta chains kept. Rows merge per CDR3 protein into single entries with the most common DNA and genes. A total of approximately 610,000 distinct CDR3 sequences appear in this sample, about a sixth of them only once. Of the sample, 17% falls within the top ten clones. Reading the label with the study, this specimen's treatment or condition is: live attenuated yellow fever vaccine strain. Sample: PBMCs, taken around 5 days after the first yellow fever vaccination. Source of these receptors: a man aged 18 to 30 who received the YFV17D yellow fever vaccine.

This clonotype was detected a few times. The chain joins TRBV11-2 to TRBJ2-1; 8 positions match TRBD2. CDR1 and CDR2 from the germline V gene are SGHAT and FQNNGV. The CDR3 extends over 18 amino acids. After removal of 0 bases from V and 4 bases from J, the junction contained 11 bases not matched to a gene. CDR3 region: CASSLDSLAGRTYNEQFF. The CDR3 DNA reads as TGTGCCAGCAGCTTAGATTCGTTAGCGGGGAGGACGTACAATGAGCAGTTCTTC. Drawing the rest from reference TRBV11-2 and TRBJ2-1, the complete variable domain is EAGVAQSPRYKIIEKRQSVAFWCNPISGHATLYWYQQILGQGPKLLIQFQNNGVVDDSQLPKDRFSAERLKGVDSTLKIQPAKLEDSAVYLCASSLDSLAGRTYNEQFFGPGTRLTVL.

There are a few counts of this clonotype. This chain links TRBV20-1 with TRBJ2-2; D ambiguous. Trimming pared 3 bases from V and 0 bases from J, leaving 5 bases between. This CDR3 region has 13 residues. Germline values: CDR1 DFQATT, CDR2 SNEGSKA (reference sequence). CDR3 sequence: CSASPTNTGELFF. The CDR3 DNA sequence: TGCAGTGCTAGCCCTACGAACACCGGGGAGCTGTTTTTT.

CDR3 amino acids: CAPRRKMNTEAFF. The CDR3 DNA follows: TGTGCCCCGAGACGGAAAATGAACACTGAAGCTTTCTTT. The chain has TRBV12-3 or TRBV12-4 and TRBJ1-1, with D unresolved. CDR3 length equals 13 residues. Trimming pared 11 bases from V and 0 bases from J, leaving 13 bases between.

This clonotype appeared a few times. V and J are TRBV7-9 and TRBJ2-3; D unclear. The ends were cut back, 2 bases at V and 2 bases at J, with 11 bases in the middle. This CDR3 comprises 15 residues. Germline values: CDR1 SEHNR, CDR2 FQNEAQ (reference sequence). CDR3: CASSLLGQDTDTQYF. CDR3 bases: TGTGCCAGCAGCTTATTAGGGCAGGACACAGATACGCAGTATTTT.

The chain recombines TRBV4-1 with TRBJ2-3, with 7 bases lining up with TRBD2. CDR1 is MGHRA, CDR2 YSYEKL, per germline. This CDR3 is built from 14 residues. The J segment lost 5 bases and the V segment lost 4 bases, leaving 6 bases of the junction unmatched. The CDR3 DNA reads TGCGCCAGCAGCCTCGGGGGGTATCAAGATACGCAGTATTTT. This codes for CASSLGGYQDTQYF.

The V gene is TRBV13, the J gene TRBJ1-5; D gene uncertain. The germline V gene encodes CDR1 PRHDT and CDR2 FYEKMQ (reference sequence). This CDR3 has 15 amino acids. The V end lost 0 bases, the J end lost 2 bases, and 8 bases lay between the germline ends. The DNA for the CDR3 is TGTGCCAGCAGCTTAGGCCGTGGAGGCAATCAGCCCCAGCATTTT. It yields the protein CASSLGRGGNQPQHF.

This clonotype was seen a handful of times. The chain carries TRBV18 and TRBJ1-6; 7 bases are shared with TRBD1. In germline, CDR1 is KGHSH, CDR2 LQKENI. J gave up 6 bases and V 8 bases, and 7 bases lay outside the gene matches. CDR3 length equals 14 residues. CDR3: CASVPGQSNSPLHF. The CDR3 DNA sequence: TGTGCCAGCGTACCGGGACAGAGTAATTCACCCCTCCACTTT.

This clonotype was seen a few times. The gene calls are TRBV7-9 and TRBJ2-2; 8 positions agree with TRBD1. The CDR3 totals 17 residues. Germline values: CDR1 SEHNR, CDR2 FQNEAQ (reference sequence). V dropped 5 bases and J dropped 2; count of bases not matched to a gene: 10. DNA for the CDR3: TGTGCCAGCAGCCCGAGGGGGGACAGGAGTAACACCGGGGAGCTGTTTTTT. Encoded protein: CASSPRGDRSNTGELFF.

The rearrangement links TRBV7-6 to TRBJ2-7; 7 positions agree with TRBD2. The CDR3 has 17 residues. Germline CDR1 reads SGHVS; CDR2 reads FNYEAQ. Trimming at V came to 5 bases and at J to 2 bases, leaving 15 bases not matched to a gene. DNA for the CDR3: TGTGCCAGCAGCCCTAGACCCGGGGGGATTGGGGCCTACGAGCAGTACGTC. Amino acid sequence: CASSPRPGGIGAYEQYV.

A few counts support this clonotype. This chain links TRBV7-9 with TRBJ2-7; D is unclear. Per the germline V gene, CDR1 is SEHNR and CDR2 is FQNEAQ (reference sequence). The germline V and J ends were trimmed by 5 bases and 0 bases, with 8 bases remaining between them. CDR3 size: 13 residues. CDR3 DNA sequence: TGTGCCAGCAGCGATGCCAGCTCCTACGAGCAGTACTTC. This translates into CASSDASSYEQYF.

CDR3 nucleotide sequence: TGTGCCAGCAGTTACTCGAGCTGGGGCAGGGGCAATCAGCCCCAGCATTTT. This codes for CASSYSSWGRGNQPQHF. V and J are TRBV6-2 or TRBV6-3 and TRBJ1-5, with D possibly being TRBD1 (5 bases). The CDR3 has 17 amino acids. The germline V gene has CDR1 MNHEY and CDR2 SVGEGT. The V end lost 0 bases, the J end lost 2 bases, and 14 bases lay between the germline ends.

The chain joins TRBV6-2 or TRBV6-3 to TRBJ2-3; no firm D call. V was clipped by 7 bases and J by 0 bases, with 8 bases between them. CDR1 and CDR2 (germline): MNHEY, SVGEGT. This CDR3 region has 13 residues. The CDR3 loop is CASTLTSTDTQYF. In nucleotides, the CDR3 is TGTGCCAGCACCTTAACTAGCACAGATACGCAGTATTTT.

This clonotype has only a few counts. The gene calls are TRBV27 and TRBJ2-7, with a possible D match to TRBD1 (5 bases). Looked up from germline, CDR1 is MNHEY and CDR2 is SMNVEV (reference sequence). V shed 2 bases and J shed 2 bases, with 16 bases lying between them. The CDR3 covers 16 residues. CDR3 residues: CASSLRGRADPYEQYF. CDR3 nucleotide sequence: TGTGCCAGCAGTTTAAGGGGCAGGGCGGACCCCTACGAGCAGTACTTC.

This clonotype was observed at least ten times. This chain joins TRBV27 and TRBJ1-4; D is unresolved. V was pared by 6 bases and J by 5 bases, with 10 bases between. The CDR3 totals 13 residues. Per the germline V gene, CDR1 is MNHEY and CDR2 is SMNVEV (reference sequence). The CDR3 bases are TGTGCCAGCAGCCGGACGGGGAATGAAAAACTGTTTTTT. As protein: CASSRTGNEKLFF.

The V and J genes are TRBV3-1 and TRBJ2-7; 10 bases are a match to TRBD2. V lost 4 bases to trimming and J lost 3 bases; unmatched junction nucleotides: 3. This CDR3 comprises 14 residues. Germline values: CDR1 LGHDT, CDR2 YNNKEL (reference sequence). Here the CDR3 reads CASSPWTSGYEQYF. CDR3 nucleotide sequence: TGTGCCAGCAGCCCCTGGACTAGCGGCTACGAGCAGTACTTC.

The chain uses TRBV27 and TRBJ2-7; 10 positions match TRBD2. This CDR3 comprises 15 residues. Trimming took 1 base from V and 2 from J; bases not matched to a gene: 2. Germline-derived CDR1 and CDR2 are MNHEY and SMNVEV (reference sequence). Here the CDR3 reads CASSLFSGGTYEQYF. The CDR3 DNA reads as TGTGCCAGCAGTTTATTTAGCGGGGGGACCTACGAGCAGTACTTC.

This clonotype was observed a handful of times. The chain carries TRBV7-3 and TRBJ2-1; a possible D gene is TRBD1 (6 bases). The V end lost 6 bases, the J end lost 0 bases, and 18 bases lay between the germline ends. CDR1 and CDR2 (germline): SGHTA, FQGTGA. This CDR3 contains 17 residues. The CDR3 loop is CASRGPGGQSSYNEQFF. The CDR3 DNA reads as TGTGCCAGCAGGGGACCCGGAGGACAGAGCTCCTACAATGAGCAGTTCTTC.

The rearrangement uses TRBV7-3 and TRBJ2-5; D not certain. The CDR3 is 13 residues long. Germline assignment: CDR1 SGHTA and CDR2 FQGTGA. Trimming removed 9 bases at V and 5 bases at J, with 16 bases between. CDR3 sequence (DNA): TGTGCCAGTTCTACTTCAGGTAGCGAGACCCAGTACTTC. This gives the protein CASSTSGSETQYF. Using reference TRBV7-3 and TRBJ2-5 for the parts outside the CDR3, the full variable domain is GAGVSQTPSNKVTEKGKYVELRCDPISGHTALYWYRQSLGQGPEFLIYFQGTGAADDSGLPNDRFFAVRPEGSVSTLKIQRTERGDSAVYLCASSTSGSETQYFGPGTRLLVL.

The chain has TRBV6-1 and TRBJ1-2; D gene uncertain. Germline V CDR1 and CDR2: MNHNS, SASEGT. The CDR3 has 16 residues. Trimming removed 5 bases at V and 0 bases at J, with 16 bases between. This CDR3 is CASSKARAPANYGYTF. The CDR3 DNA sequence: TGTGCCAGCAGTAAGGCTAGGGCCCCGGCTAACTATGGCTACACCTTC.

V and J are TRBV9 and TRBJ2-3, with TRBD2 identical over 12 bases. The germline V gene encodes CDR1 SGDLS and CDR2 YYNGEE. The CDR3 extends over 16 amino acids. The trim removed 0 bases at V and 5 bases at J, leaving 4 bases unmatched. For the CDR3, the DNA is TGTGCCAGCAGCGTAGGGCTAGCGGGGGGGCAAGATACGCAGTATTTT. Translation: CASSVGLAGGQDTQYF.

Many counts were recorded for this clonotype. The rearrangement links TRBV14 to TRBJ1-5; D not resolved. Deletions cut 1 base from V and 10 bases from J, with 11 bases between. The CDR3 contains 13 residues. The germline CDR1 and CDR2 sequences are SGHDN and FVKESK. For the CDR3, the DNA is TGTGCCAGCAGCCAAGCGATGGCAGGACCCCAGCATTTT. Translated: CASSQAMAGPQHF.

There are a few counts of this clonotype. The chain has TRBV7-9 and TRBJ2-1; TRBD2 matches 10 bases. This CDR3 spans 17 amino acids. J was trimmed by 4 bases and V by 5 bases; bases with no gene match: 11. Germline-derived CDR1 and CDR2 are SEHNR and FQNEAQ (reference sequence). The CDR3 is CASSPATAGGGYNEQFF. The CDR3 nucleotides read TGTGCCAGCAGCCCAGCCACAGCGGGGGGGGGGTACAATGAGCAGTTCTTC. The variable domain in full, with the rest retrieved from reference TRBV7-9 and TRBJ2-1, is DTGVSQNPRHKITKRGQNVTFRCDPISEHNRLYWYRQTLGQGPEFLTYFQNEAQLEKSRLLSDRFSAERPKGSFSTLEIQRTEQGDSAMYLCASSPATAGGGYNEQFFGPGTRLTVL.

V and J are TRBV3-1 and TRBJ1-4; unclear D gene. Germline V gene lookup returns CDR1 LGHDT and CDR2 YNNKEL (reference sequence). V gave up 0 bases and J gave up 8 bases, with 16 bases separating them. The CDR3 runs to 16 residues. The CDR3 sequence: CASSQEPGPTQEKLFF. CDR3 nucleotide sequence: TGTGCCAGCAGCCAAGAGCCCGGACCCACCCAGGAAAAACTGTTTTTT.

The rearrangement uses TRBV25-1 and TRBJ2-1; D call uncertain. Germline loops: CDR1 MGHDK, CDR2 SYGVNS. V dropped 2 bases and J dropped 1 base, with 9 bases sitting between them. The CDR3 is 15 amino acids. The CDR3 bases are TGTGCCAGCAGTGAAATAGGGATATCCTACAATGAGCAGTTCTTC. As protein: CASSEIGISYNEQFF.

J is TRBJ2-5 and V is TRBV5-1; the match to TRBD1 covers 7 bases. V lost 6 bases, J lost 2 bases, and 7 bases stayed unmatched. This CDR3 spans 14 amino acids. Germline V lookup: CDR1 SGHRS, CDR2 YFSETQ. As DNA, the CDR3 is TGCGCCAGCACAGATCCGGGACAGCAAGAGACCCAGTACTTC. The encoded protein is CASTDPGQQETQYF.

J is TRBJ2-3 and V is TRBV7-2, with 10 bases aligning to TRBD2. CDR1 and CDR2 (germline): SGHTA, FQGNSA. The CDR3 loop spans 15 amino acids. V gave up 6 bases and J gave up 6 bases; unmatched junction bases: 9. CDR3 region: CASRPLLAGADTQYF. DNA for the CDR3: TGTGCCAGCAGGCCCCTTCTAGCGGGGGCCGATACGCAGTATTTT.

This rearrangement joins TRBV5-1 to TRBJ1-2; D is unresolved. The CDR3 runs to 13 residues. The V end lost 3 bases, the J end lost 8 bases, and 14 bases lay between the germline ends. Germline V gene data show CDR1 as SGHRS and CDR2 as YFSETQ. CDR3 sequence reads: CASSSAMGFGYTF. CDR3 DNA sequence: TGCGCCAGCAGCTCGGCTATGGGGTTCGGCTACACCTTC.

This clonotype showed up just a few times. This CDR3 reads CASSLGVSGFNQPQHF. The CDR3, as DNA: TGTGCCAGCAGCTTAGGGGTGTCAGGGTTTAATCAGCCCCAGCATTTT. The J gene is TRBJ1-5, the V gene TRBV7-2; TRBD1 might be the D (5 bases). V was trimmed by 1 base and J by 4 bases, leaving 14 bases between them. Per the germline V gene, CDR1 is SGHTA and CDR2 is FQGNSA. CDR3 size: 16 residues. Looking up the rest from reference TRBV7-2 and TRBJ1-5 gives the full variable domain: GAGVSQSPSNKVTEKGKDVELRCDPISGHTALYWYRQSLGQGLEFLIYFQGNSAPDKSGLPSDRFSAERTGGSVSTLTIQRTQQEDSAVYLCASSLGVSGFNQPQHFGDGTRLSIL.

There are a few counts of this clonotype. The chain links TRBV20-1 to TRBJ2-2; weak D call: TRBD1 (6 bases). V was clipped by 6 bases and J by 1 base, with 18 bases between them. From germline, CDR1 is DFQATT and CDR2 SNEGSKA (reference sequence). This CDR3 has 16 residues. The CDR3 here is CSAPDLGAGNTGELFF. CDR3 nucleotides: TGCAGTGCGCCCGACTTGGGGGCTGGGAACACCGGGGAGCTGTTTTTT.

This clonotype was found a few times. V usage is TRBV4-1 and J usage is TRBJ1-2; D is uncertain. The CDR3 consists of 16 residues. CDR1 and CDR2 from the germline V gene are MGHRA and YSYEKL. The V and J ends lost 1 base and 8 bases respectively, with 20 bases between them. For the CDR3, the DNA is TGCGCCAGCAGCCAAGGGCGCGGGCTTACCAGTCTGGGCTACACCTTC. Translating gives CASSQGRGLTSLGYTF.